A single sample is the source of the 29 T cell receptor beta chains below, sequenced in a study of blood T cells in healthy people across ages. A sample-barcoded 5' primer and a J-beta primer mix were used in a second PCR of roughly 7 to 11 cycles. In TCRdb, the 5' RACE reads were re-called with MiXCR into one record per CDR3 protein. This sample has around 650,000 distinct CDR3 sequences, with around two fifths found just once. Sequencing input: blood. The receptor set was obtained from an elderly man in good health.

There are many counts of this clonotype. At one boundary the junction diverges from the germline segment, which might be a read error. The CDR3 DNA reads as TGTGCCAGCAGTCTAGCCGGGACTAGCGTTGGTGAGCAGTACTTC. This sequence encodes CASSLAGTSVGEQYF. The chain uses TRBV12-3 or TRBV12-4 and TRBJ2-5, with 10 bases fitting TRBD2. This CDR3 is built from 15 residues.

This clonotype showed up just once. This may stem from a read error, because a much larger clone lies one nucleotide away. The rearrangement uses TRBV29-1 and TRBJ2-4; D is perhaps TRBD1 (5 bases). Deletions cut 6 bases from V and 4 bases from J, with 13 bases between. CDR3 length: 13 amino acids. The germline gives CDR1 SQVTM, CDR2 ANQGSEA. The CDR3 reads CSVDVGPKNIQYF. CDR3 DNA sequence: TGCAGCGTGGACGTGGGGCCTAAAAACATTCAGTACTTC.

This clonotype turned up a few times. The rearrangement uses TRBV20-1 and TRBJ2-2; D perhaps matches TRBD1 (6 bases). V lost 1 base to trimming and J lost 3 bases, with 15 bases between them. The CDR3 has 16 amino acids. The germline V gene encodes CDR1 DFQATT and CDR2 SNEGSKA (reference sequence). The CDR3, as DNA: TGCAGTGCTAGAGGAATGGGGGCGGCTCACACCGGGGAGCTGTTTTTT. Translated, it gives CSARGMGAAHTGELFF.

The chain carries TRBV12-3 or TRBV12-4 and TRBJ1-2, with TRBD1 identical over 9 bases. The junction had 6 bases not matched to a gene; V was cut back by 6 bases and J by 4 bases. The CDR3 has 14 amino acids. The CDR3 DNA follows: TGTGCCAGCAGCCCACAGGGGGCGCCCTATGGCTACACCTTC. Its protein product is CASSPQGAPYGYTF.

This chain uses TRBV5-1 with TRBJ2-1; 14 bases agree with TRBD2. J lost 10 bases, V lost 0 bases, and 6 bases had no gene match. This CDR3 region has 16 residues. In germline, CDR1 is SGHRS, CDR2 YFSETQ. CDR3 nucleotide sequence: TGCGCCAGCAGCTTGGGGGGGACTAGCGGGAGACACGAGCAGTTCTTC. Protein product: CASSLGGTSGRHEQFF.

This clonotype has ten or more counts. The chain joins TRBV29-1 to TRBJ2-1, with 7 bases identical to TRBD1. CDR3 length equals 12 residues. V shed 7 bases, J shed 7 bases, and the junction held 7 bases outside the gene matches. Germline-derived CDR1 and CDR2 are SQVTM and ANQGSEA. The CDR3 nucleotides are TGCAGCGATACCTCGACAGGGAATGAGCAGTTCTTC. The encoded protein is CSDTSTGNEQFF.

The V gene is TRBV7-2, the J gene TRBJ1-5; D might be TRBD1 (5 bases). This CDR3 is 13 amino acids long. The germline V gene has CDR1 SGHTA and CDR2 FQGNSA. V was cut by 8 bases and J by 6 bases, with 14 bases left in between. DNA of the CDR3: TGTGCCAGCGTAGACAGACCCGGTCAGCCCCAGCATTTT. Residues: CASVDRPGQPQHF.

On this clonotype itself: This may stem from a read error, because a much larger clone lies one nucleotide away. The chain couples TRBV7-2 to TRBJ2-1, with 7 positions matching TRBD2. The CDR3 totals 17 residues. The V segment lost 5 bases and the J segment 13 bases; nucleotides outside the gene matches: 23. Germline V gives CDR1 SGHTA, CDR2 FQGNSA. The CDR3 nucleotides read TGTGCCAGCAGCCCGGGGAGGTCGGGAGGCCTTCGGGAGACCCAGTTCTTC. Encoded protein: CASSPGRSGGLRETQFF.

The V call is TRBV20-1, the J call TRBJ1-4, with D possibly TRBD1 on 6 matching bases. This CDR3 is 14 amino acids long. From germline, CDR1 is DFQATT and CDR2 SNEGSKA (reference sequence). V dropped 5 bases and J dropped 3 bases, with 13 bases sitting between them. In nucleotides, the CDR3 is TGCAGTGCTGGGAAGACAGGAGCTAATGAAAAACTGTTTTTT. It translates to CSAGKTGANEKLFF.

This clonotype was counted once. The chain combines TRBV7-2 with TRBJ2-3; 11 nucleotides align to TRBD2. This CDR3 comprises 16 residues. V dropped 5 bases and J dropped 5; count of bases not matched to a gene: 9. Germline V gene data show CDR1 as SGHTA and CDR2 as FQGNSA. The chain's CDR3 is CASSVSGGALIDTQYF. For the CDR3, the DNA is TGTGCCAGCAGCGTTAGCGGGGGGGCTCTGATAGATACGCAGTATTTT. Looking up the rest from reference TRBV7-2 and TRBJ2-3 gives the full variable domain: GAGVSQSPSNKVTEKGKDVELRCDPISGHTALYWYRQSLGQGLEFLIYFQGNSAPDKSGLPSDRFSAERTGGSVSTLTIQRTQQEDSAVYLCASSVSGGALIDTQYFGPGTRLTVL.

The chain combines TRBV5-1 with TRBJ2-2, with 8 positions matching TRBD2. This CDR3 contains 14 residues. The ends lost 7 bases at V and 1 base at J; junction bases unmatched: 3. Per the germline V gene, CDR1 is SGHRS and CDR2 is YFSETQ. The chain's CDR3 is CASGAGGNTGELFF. The CDR3 DNA follows: TGCGCCAGCGGCGCGGGAGGGAACACCGGGGAGCTGTTTTTT. The full variable domain, rest sourced from reference TRBV5-1 and TRBJ2-2, is KAGVTQTPRYLIKTRGQQVTLSCSPISGHRSVSWYQQTPGQGLQFLFEYFSETQRNKGNFPGRFSGRQFSNSRSEMNVSTLELGDSALYLCASGAGGNTGELFFGEGSRLTVL.

The chain links TRBV18 to TRBJ2-6, with D perhaps matching TRBD1 (6 bases). CDR1 and CDR2 (germline): KGHSH, LQKENI. The CDR3 has 15 amino acids. V lost 6 bases to trimming and J lost 9 bases, with 18 bases between them. CDR3 sequence reads: CASSLRQAGDNVLTF. The CDR3 DNA is TGTGCCAGCTCGCTGAGACAGGCCGGAGACAACGTCCTGACTTTC. The variable domain in full, with the rest retrieved from reference TRBV18 and TRBJ2-6, is NAGVMQNPRHLVRRRGQEARLRCSPMKGHSHVYWYRQLPEEGLKFMVYLQKENIIDESGMPKERFSAEFPKEGPSILRIQQVVRGDSAAYFCASSLRQAGDNVLTFGAGSRLTVL.

In its sample, this clonotype was seen many times. The V gene is TRBV29-1, the J gene TRBJ2-7; 9 nucleotides agree with TRBD1. CDR1 is SQVTM and CDR2 is ANQGSEA in the germline V gene. CDR3 length equals 13 residues. V lost 5 bases, J lost 5 bases, and 7 bases stayed unmatched. The CDR3 region is CSVHGTGRDEQYF. CDR3 sequence (DNA): TGCAGCGTTCACGGGACAGGGCGGGACGAGCAGTACTTC.

The V gene is TRBV4-3, the J gene TRBJ2-1; D is ambiguous. From germline, CDR1 is LGHNA and CDR2 YSLEER. There are 14 residues in the CDR3. Deletions cut 0 bases from V and 9 bases from J, with 12 bases between. The CDR3: CASSQDPLQGEQFF. CDR3 DNA: TGCGCCAGCAGCCAAGATCCCCTTCAAGGTGAGCAGTTCTTC.

This clonotype was detected a few times. The chain is built from TRBV7-2 and TRBJ2-3; D is ambiguous. The V and J ends lost 5 bases and 1 base respectively, with 13 bases between them. Germline-derived CDR1 and CDR2 are SGHTA and FQGNSA. There are 15 residues in the CDR3. CDR3 sequence: CASSPPSGGTDTQYF. DNA of the CDR3: TGTGCCAGCAGCCCGCCCAGTGGAGGCACAGATACGCAGTATTTT.

This clonotype was counted ten times or more. V and J are TRBV6-5 and TRBJ2-5, with D unclear. The germline V gene encodes CDR1 MNHEY and CDR2 SVGAGI. Trimming removed 2 bases at V and 3 bases at J, with 10 bases between. This CDR3 spans 14 amino acids. This chain's CDR3 is CASSYRTEKETQYF. The CDR3 DNA sequence: TGTGCCAGCAGTTACCGGACGGAAAAAGAGACCCAGTACTTC.

The table lists this clonotype with a few counts. V is TRBV7-9 and J is TRBJ1-1; no firm D call. There are 14 residues in the CDR3. CDR1 and CDR2 (germline): SEHNR, FQNEAQ (reference sequence). V lost 2 bases and J lost 1, with 8 bases in between. CDR3 nucleotide sequence: TGTGCCAGCAGCTTACCTTATTCGAACACTGAAGCTTTCTTT. The encoded protein is CASSLPYSNTEAFF.

The rearrangement uses TRBV2 and TRBJ2-2, with D unresolved. Germline values: CDR1 SNHLY, CDR2 FYNNEI. There are 16 residues in the CDR3. Trimming removed 8 bases from V and 0 bases from J, with 16 bases in between. The CDR3 region is CASSAPRQANTGELFF. CDR3 DNA sequence: TGTGCCAGCTCCGCCCCTAGGCAGGCGAACACCGGGGAGCTGTTTTTT.

The CDR3, as DNA: TGTGCCAGCAGCGTAGGGCAGGGAATGGGAGAGACCCAGTACTTC. It yields the protein CASSVGQGMGETQYF. The rearrangement uses TRBV9 and TRBJ2-5, with D possibly matching TRBD1 (5 bases). The CDR3 is 15 amino acids. Trimming removed 0 bases at V and 4 bases at J, with 13 bases between. Germline V lookup: CDR1 SGDLS, CDR2 YYNGEE.

This clonotype occurred a few times. This chain joins TRBV9 and TRBJ2-1, with D possibly matching TRBD1 (6 bases). This CDR3 has 16 residues. Between the trimmed V and J ends, which lost 3 bases and 0 bases, there was a span of 13 bases. Germline V lookup: CDR1 SGDLS, CDR2 YYNGEE. The DNA of the CDR3 is TGTGCCAGCAGCGAAAGGGGGAAGAACTCCTACAATGAGCAGTTCTTC. Its protein is CASSERGKNSYNEQFF.

V gene TRBV18 combines with J gene TRBJ1-1; D might be TRBD1 (5 bases). CDR3 length: 12 amino acids. Germline-derived CDR1 and CDR2 are KGHSH and LQKENI. Deletions cut 0 bases from V and 10 bases from J, with 9 bases between. This CDR3 reads CASSPPGGGAFF. The CDR3 DNA sequence: TGTGCCAGCTCACCACCGGGGGGGGGAGCTTTCTTT.

The genes are TRBV30 and TRBJ2-7; 10 bases map to TRBD1. CDR1 and CDR2 (germline): GTSNPN, SVGIG (reference sequence). This CDR3 contains 14 residues. The V and J ends lost 2 bases and 6 bases, in that order; junction bases with no gene match: 7. The chain's CDR3 is CAWSPGTGVFEQYF. The CDR3 nucleotides read TGTGCCTGGAGTCCCGGGACAGGGGTGTTCGAGCAGTACTTC.

This clonotype was seen a handful of times. The chain uses TRBV7-2 and TRBJ1-2; 8 bases agree with TRBD1. The CDR3 has 14 amino acids. The germline V gene encodes CDR1 SGHTA and CDR2 FQGNSA. After removal of 6 bases from V and 0 bases from J, the junction contained 3 bases not matched to a gene. In DNA form, the CDR3 reads TGTGCCAGCAGTCAGGGGGCCTCTAACTATGGCTACACCTTC. Protein: CASSQGASNYGYTF.

This clonotype has a single count. For the CDR3, the DNA is TGTGCCAGCAGCTTAATTCTAGGGACAGGGCACAATGAGCAGTACTTC. Residues: CASSLILGTGHNEQYF. This chain joins TRBV7-2 and TRBJ2-5; 9 bases agree with TRBD1. CDR3 length: 16 amino acids. V gave up 2 bases and J gave up 11 bases; unmatched junction bases: 15. Germline assignment: CDR1 SGHTA and CDR2 FQGNSA. The complete variable domain, with remaining parts taken from reference TRBV7-2 and TRBJ2-5, reads GAGVSQSPSNKVTEKGKDVELRCDPISGHTALYWYRQSLGQGLEFLIYFQGNSAPDKSGLPSDRFSAERTGGSVSTLTIQRTQQEDSAVYLCASSLILGTGHNEQYFGPGTRLLVL.

The chain employs TRBV20-1 and TRBJ2-7; the match to TRBD1 covers 7 bases. V was pared by 0 bases and J by 4 bases, with 9 bases of the junction left unmatched. The CDR3 consists of 15 residues. Germline V gene data show CDR1 as DFQATT and CDR2 as SNEGSKA (reference sequence). CDR3 DNA: TGCAGTGCTAGAGATCAGCGACAGGGCAAATACGAGCAGTACTTC. Translating it yields CSARDQRQGKYEQYF.

This clonotype was seen more than once but under ten times. The CDR3 is CSAREGGEGQPQHF. CDR3 DNA sequence: TGCAGTGCTAGAGAGGGGGGAGAAGGTCAGCCCCAGCATTTT. The chain links TRBV20-1 to TRBJ1-5; D may be TRBD1 (5 bases). Trimming removed 0 bases at V and 6 bases at J, with 12 bases between. CDR1 is DFQATT, CDR2 SNEGSKA, per germline (reference sequence). The CDR3 is 14 amino acids.

There are a few counts of this clonotype. The chain couples TRBV7-2 to TRBJ2-5, with D perhaps TRBD2 (5 bases). CDR1 is SGHTA, CDR2 FQGNSA, per germline. Trimming took off 2 bases at V and 3 bases at J, with 13 bases between the two ends. There are 15 residues in the CDR3. The CDR3 bases are TGTGCCAGCAGCTTAAGGCGGGTAGTAGAAGAGACCCAGTACTTC. It specifies CASSLRRVVEETQYF.

A remark on this clonotype: A read error may account for a junction end that differs from germline. This rearrangement joins TRBV7-9 to TRBJ1-4; 11 positions agree with TRBD1. Germline V gives CDR1 SEHNR, CDR2 FQNEAQ (reference sequence). This CDR3 has 16 amino acids. The DNA of the CDR3 is TGTGCCAGCAACTTACGCACCGGGACAGGGGGTGAAAAACTGTTTTTT. The encoded protein is CASNLRTGTGGEKLFF.

The chain combines TRBV5-1 with TRBJ1-1; D may be TRBD1 (5 bases). The CDR3 loop spans 16 amino acids. Trimming removed 1 base at V and 2 bases at J, with 15 bases between. Germline CDR1 SGHRS, CDR2 YFSETQ. For the CDR3, the DNA is TGCGCCAGCAGCTTGAGTCAGGGTGGGCTCAACACTGAAGCTTTCTTT. As protein: CASSLSQGGLNTEAFF. Drawing the rest from reference TRBV5-1 and TRBJ1-1, the complete variable domain is KAGVTQTPRYLIKTRGQQVTLSCSPISGHRSVSWYQQTPGQGLQFLFEYFSETQRNKGNFPGRFSGRQFSNSRSEMNVSTLELGDSALYLCASSLSQGGLNTEAFFGQGTRLTVV.